This passage covers 18 T cell receptor beta chains from one sample sequenced in a study of CD8 T cells in Susac syndrome. RNA, at about 0.45 to 1 ug, was reverse transcribed with random hexamers. TCRdb re-called the immunoSEQ multiplex PCR reads through MiXCR, storing one row per CDR3 protein. Of 170,000 or so distinct CDR3 sequences in the sample, roughly 95% were seen once. Sequencing input: CD4+ T cells from PBMCs. Source of these receptors: a human donor with Susac syndrome.

J is TRBJ2-1 and V is TRBV29-1; maybe TRBD2 (6 bases). The V and J ends lost 3 bases and 4 bases respectively, with 13 bases between them. Germline CDR1 SQVTM, CDR2 ANQGSEA. This CDR3 spans 14 amino acids. The CDR3 loop is CSVDWRGGYNEQFF. Written as DNA, the CDR3 is TGCAGCGTTGATTGGAGGGGAGGATACAATGAGCAGTTCTTC.

The rearrangement joins TRBV7-2 to TRBJ2-2; perhaps TRBD2 as D (5 bases). CDR1 SGHTA and CDR2 FQGNSA come from the germline V gene. Trimming pared 6 bases from V and 0 bases from J, leaving 8 bases between. The CDR3 contains 14 residues. The CDR3 spells CASRGAANTGELFF. The CDR3 nucleotides are TGTGCCAGCAGGGGAGCGGCGAACACCGGGGAGCTGTTTTTT.

The chain is built from TRBV7-3 and TRBJ2-3; weak D call: TRBD1 (6 bases). The CDR3 is 14 amino acids. Trimming cost V 6 bases and J 4 bases, with 14 bases left between them. CDR1 and CDR2 (germline): SGHTA, FQGTGA. The CDR3 loop reads CASSNWGPADTQYF. CDR3 coding DNA: TGTGCCAGCAGTAATTGGGGGCCGGCAGATACGCAGTATTTT.

The chain recombines TRBV14 with TRBJ2-1; D gene unclear. The germline V and J ends were trimmed by 5 bases and 7 bases, with 12 bases remaining between them. Germline V lookup: CDR1 SGHDN, CDR2 FVKESK. This CDR3 spans 13 amino acids. This CDR3 reads CASSIAGPNEQFF. The DNA of the CDR3 is TGTGCCAGCAGCATAGCCGGCCCAAATGAGCAGTTCTTC.

The chain joins TRBV15 to TRBJ1-2; a weak D match, TRBD1 (6 bases). The CDR3 length is 16 residues. Germline V gene lookup returns CDR1 LNHNV and CDR2 YYDKDF (reference sequence). Trimming pared 1 base from V and 4 bases from J, leaving 16 bases between. The CDR3 DNA reads TGTGCCACCAGCAGAGCCGGAGCGGGGGGCGCCTATGGCTACACCTTC. Translating it yields CATSRAGAGGAYGYTF.

This sequence joins TRBV28 and TRBJ2-1; 11 bases line up with TRBD2. Per germline, CDR1 MDHEN and CDR2 SYDVKM. This CDR3 has 15 amino acids. J gave up 4 bases and V 6 bases, and 5 bases lay outside the gene matches. The CDR3 protein is CASSQIAGGYNEQFF. The CDR3 coding sequence is TGTGCCAGCAGCCAGATAGCGGGAGGGTACAATGAGCAGTTCTTC.

This clonotype occurred a few times. V and J are TRBV12-3 or TRBV12-4 and TRBJ2-7; either TRBD1 or TRBD2 may fit D (5 bases each). V was shortened by 1 base and J by 2 bases, with 9 bases between the two germline ends. This CDR3 contains 14 residues. This CDR3 reads CASSLEGRAYEQYF. As DNA, the CDR3 is TGTGCCAGCAGTTTAGAGGGGCGGGCCTACGAGCAGTACTTC.

The CDR3: CASSQPPRGKLFF. DNA of the CDR3: TGTGCCAGCAGTCAGCCGCCGAGGGGCAAGCTGTTTTTT. The rearrangement joins TRBV6-2 or TRBV6-3 to TRBJ2-2; D is tentatively TRBD1 or TRBD2 (5 bases each). V gave up 5 bases and J gave up 12 bases, with 16 bases separating them. The CDR3 is made up of 13 amino acids. In germline, CDR1 is MNHEY, CDR2 SVGEGT.

The chain couples TRBV7-2 to TRBJ2-7; D remains ambiguous. The CDR3 has 12 amino acids. The V end lost 5 bases, the J end lost 7 bases, and 12 bases lay between the germline ends. CDR1 SGHTA and CDR2 FQGNSA come from the germline V gene. The CDR3 here is CASSLFVREQYF. The CDR3, as DNA: TGTGCCAGCAGCCTGTTTGTTCGAGAGCAGTACTTC.

The chain is built from TRBV7-9 and TRBJ1-2, with D hard to call. V was clipped by 3 bases and J by 7 bases, with 9 bases between them. CDR3 length equals 12 residues. CDR1 and CDR2 (germline): SEHNR, FQNEAQ (reference sequence). The CDR3 loop is CASSLDSPGYTF. In DNA form, the CDR3 reads TGTGCCAGCAGCTTGGACTCCCCTGGCTACACCTTC.

V is TRBV3-1 and J is TRBJ2-1; 12 bases agree with TRBD2. The V and J ends lost 1 base and 2 bases, in that order; junction bases with no gene match: 9. Germline V lookup: CDR1 LGHDT, CDR2 YNNKEL (reference sequence). This CDR3 has 19 residues. CDR3 bases: TGTGCCAGCAGCCAAGGACCCCTAGCGGGAGGGTGGGCCTACAATGAGCAGTTCTTC. It codes for CASSQGPLAGGWAYNEQFF.

This chain joins TRBV9 and TRBJ2-2; 7 bases are shared with TRBD2. The CDR3 runs 15 residues. The germline gives CDR1 SGDLS, CDR2 YYNGEE. With 0 bases clipped from V and 5 bases from J, the junction kept 4 bases outside the gene matches. CDR3 coding DNA: TGTGCCAGCAGCGTAGATGGGGGGGTAACCGGGGAGCTGTTTTTT. Its protein is CASSVDGGVTGELFF. Complete variable domain (other parts from reference TRBV9 and TRBJ2-2): DSGVTQTPKHLITATGQRVTLRCSPRSGDLSVYWYQQSLDQGLQFLIQYYNGEERAKGNILERFSAQQFPDLHSELNLSSLELGDSALYFCASSVDGGVTGELFFGEGSRLTVL.

The rearrangement links TRBV4-3 to TRBJ2-3; TRBD2 aligns across 11 bases. The germline CDR1 and CDR2 sequences are LGHNA and YSLEER. The junction had 6 bases not matched to a gene; V was cut back by 3 bases and J by 1 base. CDR3 size: 17 residues. The CDR3 DNA sequence: TGCGCCAGCAGCCAGGGGACTAGCGGATTGGGCACAGATACGCAGTATTTT. Its protein product is CASSQGTSGLGTDTQYF.

The V call is TRBV20-1, the J call TRBJ2-1; D is possibly TRBD2 (6 bases). Between the trimmed V and J ends, which lost 3 bases and 1 base, there was a span of 10 bases. The CDR3 has 14 residues. The germline gives CDR1 DFQATT, CDR2 SNEGSKA (reference sequence). CDR3 sequence: CSASEGGSYNEQFF. The DNA for the CDR3 is TGCAGTGCTAGCGAGGGAGGTTCCTACAATGAGCAGTTCTTC.

V gene TRBV20-1 combines with J gene TRBJ2-7; D possibly corresponds to TRBD2 (5 bases). The V gene's germline CDR1 is DFQATT and CDR2 SNEGSKA (reference sequence). CDR3 length: 12 residues. V lost 6 bases and J 9 bases, leaving 18 bases between the germline ends. CDR3 nucleotide sequence: TGCAGTGCATGGAACCCGGACTCTGTGCAGTACGTC. The encoded protein is CSAWNPDSVQYV.

The chain couples TRBV3-1 to TRBJ1-6; possible D gene TRBD1, 5 bases. V was shortened by 0 bases and J by 8 bases, with 11 bases between the two germline ends. This CDR3 contains 15 residues. From germline, CDR1 is LGHDT and CDR2 YNNKEL (reference sequence). The CDR3 loop reads CASSQDSDRHSPLHF. The CDR3 DNA reads as TGTGCCAGCAGCCAAGACTCCGACAGACATTCACCCCTCCACTTT.

The chain employs TRBV3-1 and TRBJ1-2; D uncertain. V lost 0 bases, J lost 7 bases, and 12 bases lay in between. Germline assignment: CDR1 LGHDT and CDR2 YNNKEL (reference sequence). The CDR3 spans 14 residues. CDR3 protein: CASSQDRSLGGYTF. The CDR3 coding sequence is TGTGCCAGCAGCCAAGATCGCAGCCTTGGTGGCTACACCTTC.

This chain uses TRBV9 with TRBJ2-7; 12 positions match TRBD1. The CDR3 runs 16 residues. CDR1 is SGDLS and CDR2 is YYNGEE in the germline V gene. Trimming took 0 bases from V and 6 from J; bases not matched to a gene: 7. The CDR3 region is CASSVASGTGGGEQYF. DNA for the CDR3: TGTGCCAGCAGCGTAGCCTCCGGGACAGGGGGCGGCGAGCAGTACTTC.